These T cell receptor beta chains were read from a single sample in a study of OX40 agonist ivuxolimab in advanced cancers. Sequencing was performed with immunoSEQ multiplex PCR; in TCRdb, only in-frame clones are kept and a portion is missing. The sample contains under 80,000 clones, roughly 84% of which appear only once. The specimen comprised CD4+ or CD8+ T cells sorted from blood, sampled in a trial of the OX40 agonist ivuxolimab. The receptors originated from an adult with an advanced solid tumor such as melanoma, head and neck, liver or kidney cancer. Both conserved end residues are part of each CDR3. Each record gives: J gene, clone size, CDR3 length, V gene, D gene, CDR3 DNA, CDR3 protein. D genes are given only for firm matches. Only some rows state a clone size, as once, few, many or a class for expanded clones.

TRBJ2-7,once,15,TRBV9,TRBD2,TGTGCCAGCAGCGTACGGGCGGGGGGGTCCTACGAGCAGTACTTC,CASSVRAGGSYEQYF
TRBJ1-5,NA,13,TRBV18,TRBD1,TGTGCCAGCTCAACAGGGGGCAATCAGCCCCAGCATTTT,CASSTGGNQPQHF
TRBJ2-3,NA,12,TRBV5-5,TRBD1,TGTGCCAGCAGCTTTGGGGACAGCACGCAGTATTTT,CASSFGDSTQYF
TRBJ2-7,few,13,TRBV28,TRBD1,TGTGCCAGCAGGACCTCGGACAGGGTCGAGCAGTACTTC,CASRTSDRVEQYF
TRBJ2-1,NA,13,TRBV6-5,NA,TGTGCCAGCAGTGTAATAGCTAGGAATGAGCAGTTCTTC,CASSVIARNEQFF
TRBJ2-5,NA,14,TRBV7-3,NA,TGTGCCAGCAGCTTATCAGGCTCAGAAGAGACCCAGTACTTC,CASSLSGSEETQYF
TRBJ1-6,NA,16,TRBV5-1,TRBD1,TGCGCCAGCAGTCCCGGGACAGGGACCCTTTATTCACCCCTCCACTTT,CASSPGTGTLYSPLHF
TRBJ1-2,NA,11,TRBV28,NA,TGTGCCAGCAGTCCTCGGAGTGGCTACACCTTC,CASSPRSGYTF
TRBJ2-2,once,17,TRBV11-2,TRBD2,TGTGCCAGCAGCATTGATCTACTAGCGGGGCGTCCCGGGGAGCTGTTTTTT,CASSIDLLAGRPGELFF
TRBJ2-7,NA,12,TRBV28,NA,TGTGCCAGCAGAACGTTATCCTACGAGCAGTACTTC,CASRTLSYEQYF
TRBJ2-5,NA,13,TRBV10-2,TRBD1,TGCGCCAGCCAGGGACAGGGAGTAGAGACCCAGTACTTC,CASQGQGVETQYF
TRBJ1-5,NA,16,TRBV28,NA,TGTGCCAGCAGCCAAGTGCCGGGACGGGTCAATCAGCCCCAGCATTTT,CASSQVPGRVNQPQHF
TRBJ1-4,NA,15,TRBV11-1,NA,TGTGCCAGCAGCGGGCCGGGGGCAACTAATGAAAAACTGTTTTTT,CASSGPGATNEKLFF
TRBJ1-1,few,15,TRBV5-1,NA,TGCGCCAGCAGCTTAGCGGGGGTTGGGGGCACTGAAGCTTTCTTT,CASSLAGVGGTEAFF
TRBJ2-2,NA,16,TRBV21-1,NA,TGTGCCAGCAGCAAGGGTTCCCAGGGAGGCACCGGGGAGCTGTTTTTT,CASSKGSQGGTGELFF
TRBJ1-1,NA,17,TRBV7-2,NA,TGTGCCAGCAGCTTCCTGGGGGGGTCGGGGCCCGGCACTGAAGCTTTCTTT,CASSFLGGSGPGTEAFF
TRBJ2-7,once,15,TRBV27,TRBD1,TGTGCCAGCAGTTCACCGGGACAGGGGGCGGGCGAGCAGTACTTC,CASSSPGQGAGEQYF
TRBJ1-5,once,17,TRBV5-8,NA,TGTGCCAGCAGCTTGGCCTTGGGCCGGTATAGCAATCAGCCCCAGCATTTT,CASSLALGRYSNQPQHF
TRBJ1-3,NA,14,TRBV15,NA,TGTGCCACCAGAGCAGGGTGGGCTGGAAACACCATATATTTT,CATRAGWAGNTIYF
TRBJ2-7,NA,14,TRBV6-1,NA,TGTGCCAGCAGTGAAGCGCACAGTACCCACGAGCAGTACTTC,CASSEAHSTHEQYF
TRBJ2-2,NA,15,TRBV6-6,TRBD1,TGTGCCAGCATCATGGACAGGGCGAACACCGGGGAGCTGTTTTTT,CASIMDRANTGELFF
TRBJ2-1,few,16,TRBV5-1,TRBD2,TGCGCCAGCAGCCCCGTCGCGGGAGGATCCTACAATGAGCAGTTCTTC,CASSPVAGGSYNEQFF
TRBJ1-4,once,14,TRBV11-2,TRBD1,TGTGCCAGCAGCTTAGCCAGGGGGCGTGAAAAACTGTTTTTT,CASSLARGREKLFF
TRBJ1-4,few,15,TRBV2,TRBD1,TGTGCCAGCAGTGGCCCCGGGACAGGGAGTGAAAAACTGTTTTTT,CASSGPGTGSEKLFF
TRBJ2-3,NA,15,TRBV27,TRBD2,TGTGCCAGCAGTGGTAGCGGGAGGGGCACAGATACGCAGTATTTT,CASSGSGRGTDTQYF
TRBJ1-3,NA,15,TRBV11-2,NA,TGTGCCAGCAGCTTGCCAATCTCATCTGGAAACACCATATATTTT,CASSLPISSGNTIYF
TRBJ1-5,NA,15,TRBV6-1,NA,TGTGCCAGCAATCTCGCAGGGTATAGCAATCAGCCCCAGCATTTT,CASNLAGYSNQPQHF
TRBJ2-1,NA,18,TRBV5-1,TRBD2,TGCGCCAGCAGCTATCCGGGACTAGCGGGAAGCTCCTACAATGAGCAGTTCTTC,CASSYPGLAGSSYNEQFF